The T cell receptor (beta chain) under discussion was sequenced for a study of blood T cell repertoires in COVID-19. This clone was seen a single time. Sequenced by immunoSEQ multiplex PCR; TCRdb stores in-frame clones only, minus some. The sample contains 90,000 to 120,000 clones, around 86% of which appear only once. Source material: peripheral blood. The TCR comes from a woman aged 70-85 years with acute or convalescent COVID-19.

This CDR3 is CASRSTGGNYGYTF. The CDR3 DNA follows: TGTGCCAGCAGATCGACAGGGGGAAACTATGGCTACACCTTC. The chain combines TRBV5-6 with TRBJ1-2; the match to TRBD1 covers 9 bases. CDR1 and CDR2 (germline): SGHDT, YYEEEE. This CDR3 is 14 amino acids long. Trimming at V came to 5 bases and at J to 2 bases, leaving 4 bases not matched to a gene.